A single sample gave rise to the 2 T cell receptor beta chains below, sequenced in a study of cytomegalovirus exposure and HLA in healthy donors. Primers: 60 Vbeta forward and 13 Jbeta reverse. Assay used: immunoSEQ multiplex PCR; TCRdb lists only in-frame clones, some missing. The sample holds roughly 160,000 clones; 85% are singletons and the top ten take 1%. Sequences were obtained from PBMCs. The receptors shown here come from a boy aged 2 to 10 in good health and CMV-seronegative.

The chain couples TRBV6-5 to TRBJ1-5; D is unclear. This CDR3 is built from 14 residues. CDR1 and CDR2 (germline): MNHEY, SVGAGI. Trimming removed 2 bases at V and 3 bases at J, with 8 bases between. The CDR3 reads CASSYLRDNQPQHF. CDR3 nucleotide sequence: TGTGCCAGCAGTTACCTCCGGGACAATCAGCCCCAGCATTTT.

The rearrangement uses TRBV15 and TRBJ2-7; tentatively, D is TRBD1 (5 bases). Trimming removed 0 bases at V and 7 bases at J, with 19 bases between. Germline CDR1 reads LNHNV; CDR2 reads YYDKDF (reference sequence). The CDR3 loop spans 16 amino acids. DNA for the CDR3: TGTGCCACCAGCAGAGATCTGGGGTTGGAGTCAGGGGAGCAGTACGTC. It yields the protein CATSRDLGLESGEQYV.